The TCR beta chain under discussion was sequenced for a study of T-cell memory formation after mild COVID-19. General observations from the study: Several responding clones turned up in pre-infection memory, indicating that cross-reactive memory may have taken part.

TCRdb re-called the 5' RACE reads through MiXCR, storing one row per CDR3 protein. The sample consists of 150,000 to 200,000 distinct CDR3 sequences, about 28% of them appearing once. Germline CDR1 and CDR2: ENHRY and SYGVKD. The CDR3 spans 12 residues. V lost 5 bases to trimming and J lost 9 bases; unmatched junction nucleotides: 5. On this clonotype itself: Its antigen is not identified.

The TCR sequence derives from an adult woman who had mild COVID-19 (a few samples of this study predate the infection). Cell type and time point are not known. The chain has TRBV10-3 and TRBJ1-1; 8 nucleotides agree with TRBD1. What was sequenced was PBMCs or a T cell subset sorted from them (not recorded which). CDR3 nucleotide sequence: TGTGCCATCAGTCCCCGACAGGGGCAAGCTTTCTTT. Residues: CAISPRQGQAFF.